This T cell receptor beta chain comes out of a study of CD8+CD57+ T cells in acquired aplastic anemia. Study results and limitations: Significant differences in CD8+ Simpson's diversity were not observed between patients and controls. Shared by patients and controls, roughly 28 CD8+ CDR3s were abundant in patients.

This clonotype was detected ten times or more. Its antigen is still unknown. Template material for TCR beta VDJ and CDR3 profiling consisted of genomic DNA. TCRdb itself ran the reads through MiXCR, one entry per CDR3 protein. The sample records tens of thousands of distinct CDR3 sequences, roughly 63% being singletons. Patients chosen for sequencing had CD8+CD57+ cells that had expanded, as shown by flow cytometry. Severe acquired aplastic anemia affected all patients. The germline V gene has CDR1 SGHRS and CDR2 YFSETQ. This CDR3 comprises 14 residues. Trimming took off 3 bases at V and 4 bases at J, with 13 bases between the two ends.

The sample was sorted CD4+, CD8+, or CD8+CD57+ T cells (not recorded which) from PBMCs. The TCR originated in a human donor with aplastic anemia. The rearrangement joins TRBV5-1 to TRBJ1-1, with a possible D match to TRBD1 (5 bases). The CDR3 sequence: CASSWGGTGTEAFF. The DNA of the CDR3 is TGCGCCAGCAGCTGGGGGGGGACGGGCACTGAAGCTTTCTTT.